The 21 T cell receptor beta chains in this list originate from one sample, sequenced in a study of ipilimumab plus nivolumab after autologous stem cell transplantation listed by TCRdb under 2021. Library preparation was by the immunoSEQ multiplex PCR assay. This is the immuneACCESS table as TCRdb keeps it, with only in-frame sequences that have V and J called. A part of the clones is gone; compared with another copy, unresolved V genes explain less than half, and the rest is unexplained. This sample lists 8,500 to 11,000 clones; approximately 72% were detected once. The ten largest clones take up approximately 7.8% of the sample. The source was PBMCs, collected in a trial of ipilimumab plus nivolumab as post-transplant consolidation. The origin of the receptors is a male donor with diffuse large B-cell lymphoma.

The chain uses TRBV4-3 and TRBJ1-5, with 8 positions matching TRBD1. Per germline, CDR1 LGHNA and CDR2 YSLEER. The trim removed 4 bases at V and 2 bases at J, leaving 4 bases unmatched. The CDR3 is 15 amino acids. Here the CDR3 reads CASSLDRGGNQPQHF. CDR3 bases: TGCGCCAGCAGCCTTGACAGGGGAGGCAATCAGCCCCAGCATTTT.

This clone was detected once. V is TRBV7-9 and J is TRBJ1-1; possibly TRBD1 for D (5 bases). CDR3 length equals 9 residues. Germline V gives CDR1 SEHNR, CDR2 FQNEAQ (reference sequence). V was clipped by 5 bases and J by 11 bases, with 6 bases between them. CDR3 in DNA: TGTGCCAGCAGCGAGGGGGCTTTCTTT. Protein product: CASSEGAFF.

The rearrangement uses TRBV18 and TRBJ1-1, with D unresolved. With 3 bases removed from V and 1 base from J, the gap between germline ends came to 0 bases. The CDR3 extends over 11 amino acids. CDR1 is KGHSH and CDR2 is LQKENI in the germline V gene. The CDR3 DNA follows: TGTGCCAGCTCACCGAACACTGAAGCTTTCTTT. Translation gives CASSPNTEAFF.

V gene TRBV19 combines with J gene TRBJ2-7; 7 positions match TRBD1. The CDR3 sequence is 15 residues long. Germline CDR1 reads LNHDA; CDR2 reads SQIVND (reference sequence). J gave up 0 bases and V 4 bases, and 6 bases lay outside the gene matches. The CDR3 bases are TGTGCCAGTAGTAAAAACAGGGGAAGCTCCTACGAGCAGTACTTC. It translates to CASSKNRGSSYEQYF.

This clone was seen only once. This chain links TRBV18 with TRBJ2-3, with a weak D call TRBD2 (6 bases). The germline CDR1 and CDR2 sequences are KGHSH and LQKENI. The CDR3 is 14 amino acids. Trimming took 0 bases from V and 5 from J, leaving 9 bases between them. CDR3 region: CASSPPTGEDTQYF. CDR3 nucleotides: TGTGCCAGCTCACCACCTACGGGGGAAGATACGCAGTATTTT.

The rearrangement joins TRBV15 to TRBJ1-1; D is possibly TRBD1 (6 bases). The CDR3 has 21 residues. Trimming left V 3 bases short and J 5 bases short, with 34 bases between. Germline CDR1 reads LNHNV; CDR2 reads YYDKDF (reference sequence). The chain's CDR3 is CATSSLTGFYVEKSSGTEAFF. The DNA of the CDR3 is TGTGCCACCAGCAGTTTAACAGGGTTTTATGTTGAAAAGTCCTCGGGAACTGAAGCTTTCTTT. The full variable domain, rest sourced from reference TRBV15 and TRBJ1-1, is DAMVIQNPRYQVTQFGKPVTLSCSQTLNHNVMYWYQQKSSQAPKLLFHYYDKDFNNEADTPDNFQSRRPNTSFCFLDIRSPGLGDTAMYLCATSSLTGFYVEKSSGTEAFFGQGTRLTVV.

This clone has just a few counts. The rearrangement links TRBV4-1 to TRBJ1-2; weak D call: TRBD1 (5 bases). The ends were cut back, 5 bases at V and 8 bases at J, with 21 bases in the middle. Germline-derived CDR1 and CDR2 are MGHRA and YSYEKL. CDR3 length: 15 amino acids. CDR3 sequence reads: CASSYSGTLNWGYTF. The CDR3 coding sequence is TGCGCCAGCAGCTACTCCGGGACGCTAAATTGGGGCTACACCTTC.

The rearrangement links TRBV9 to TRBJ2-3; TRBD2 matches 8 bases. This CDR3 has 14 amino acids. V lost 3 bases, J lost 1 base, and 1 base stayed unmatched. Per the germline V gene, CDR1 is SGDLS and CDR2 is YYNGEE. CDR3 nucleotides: TGTGCCAGCAGCGAGACTAGCGGCACAGATACGCAGTATTTT. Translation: CASSETSGTDTQYF. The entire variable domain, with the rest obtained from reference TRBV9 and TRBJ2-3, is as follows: DSGVTQTPKHLITATGQRVTLRCSPRSGDLSVYWYQQSLDQGLQFLIQYYNGEERAKGNILERFSAQQFPDLHSELNLSSLELGDSALYFCASSETSGTDTQYFGPGTRLTVL.

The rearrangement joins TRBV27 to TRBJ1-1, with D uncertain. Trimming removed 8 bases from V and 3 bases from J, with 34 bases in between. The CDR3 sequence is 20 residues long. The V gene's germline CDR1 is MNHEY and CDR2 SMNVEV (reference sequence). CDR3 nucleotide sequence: TGTGCCAGCCAGCTCAGAGTCGGTGGGTCCCAGGCCCCATGGGACACTGAAGCTTTCTTT. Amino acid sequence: CASQLRVGGSQAPWDTEAFF.

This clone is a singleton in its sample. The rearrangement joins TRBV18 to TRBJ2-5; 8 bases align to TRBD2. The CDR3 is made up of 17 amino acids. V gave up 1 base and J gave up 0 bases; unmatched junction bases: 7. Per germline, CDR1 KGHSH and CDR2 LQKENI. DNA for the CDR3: TGTGCCAGCTCACCACGGTTTGGCGGGGGGTACCAAGAGACCCAGTACTTC. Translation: CASSPRFGGGYQETQYF.

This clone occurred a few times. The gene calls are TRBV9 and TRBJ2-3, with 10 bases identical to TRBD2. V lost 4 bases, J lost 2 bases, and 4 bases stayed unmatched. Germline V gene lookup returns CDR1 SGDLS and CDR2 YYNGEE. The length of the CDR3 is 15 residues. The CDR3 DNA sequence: TGTGCCAGCAGCTTTAGCGGGGGGCCCACAGATACGCAGTATTTT. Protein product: CASSFSGGPTDTQYF.

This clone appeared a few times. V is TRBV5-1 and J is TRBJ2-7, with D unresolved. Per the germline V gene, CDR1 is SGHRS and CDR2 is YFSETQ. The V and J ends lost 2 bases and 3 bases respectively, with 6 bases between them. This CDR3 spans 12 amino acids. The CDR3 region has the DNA TGCGCCAGCAGCTTAGACTTCTACGAGCAGTACTTC. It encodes CASSLDFYEQYF.

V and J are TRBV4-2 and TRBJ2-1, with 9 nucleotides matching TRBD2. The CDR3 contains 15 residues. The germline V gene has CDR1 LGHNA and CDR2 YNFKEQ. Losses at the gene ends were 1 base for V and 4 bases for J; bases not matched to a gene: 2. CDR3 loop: CASSQVLAGYNEQFF. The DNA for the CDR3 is TGTGCCAGCAGCCAAGTTCTAGCGGGGTACAATGAGCAGTTCTTC.

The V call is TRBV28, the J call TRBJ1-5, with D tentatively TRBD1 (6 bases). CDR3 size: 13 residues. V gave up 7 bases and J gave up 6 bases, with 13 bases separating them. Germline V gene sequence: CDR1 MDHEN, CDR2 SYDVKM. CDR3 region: CASNRQAGQPQHF. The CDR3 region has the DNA TGTGCCAGCAATCGACAGGCGGGTCAGCCCCAGCATTTT.

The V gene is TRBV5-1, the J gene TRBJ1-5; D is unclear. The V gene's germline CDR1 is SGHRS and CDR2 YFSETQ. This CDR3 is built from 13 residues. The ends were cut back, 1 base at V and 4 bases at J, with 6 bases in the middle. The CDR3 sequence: CASSLSDNQPQHF. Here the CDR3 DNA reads TGCGCCAGCAGCTTGTCGGATAATCAGCCCCAGCATTTT.

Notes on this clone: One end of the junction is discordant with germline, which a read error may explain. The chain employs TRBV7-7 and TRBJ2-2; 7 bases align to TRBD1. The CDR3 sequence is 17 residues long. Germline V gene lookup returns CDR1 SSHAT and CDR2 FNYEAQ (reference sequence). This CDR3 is CASTDQRQGTNTGELFF. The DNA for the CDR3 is TGTGCTAGCACCGATCAAAGACAGGGTACTAACACCGGGGAGCTGTTTTTT.

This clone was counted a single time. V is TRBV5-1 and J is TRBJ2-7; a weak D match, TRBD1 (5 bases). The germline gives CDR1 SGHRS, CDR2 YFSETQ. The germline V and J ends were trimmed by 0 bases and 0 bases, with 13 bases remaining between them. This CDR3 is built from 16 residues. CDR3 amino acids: CASSLASGFSSYEQYF. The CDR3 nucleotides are TGCGCCAGCAGCTTGGCCTCAGGGTTTAGCTCCTACGAGCAGTACTTC.

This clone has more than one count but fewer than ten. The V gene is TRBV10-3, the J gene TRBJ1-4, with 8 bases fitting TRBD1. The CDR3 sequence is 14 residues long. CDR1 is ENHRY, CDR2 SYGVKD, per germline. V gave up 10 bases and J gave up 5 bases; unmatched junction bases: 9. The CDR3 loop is CATGQGQENEKLFF. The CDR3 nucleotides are TGTGCCACCGGACAGGGTCAGGAGAATGAAAAACTGTTTTTT.

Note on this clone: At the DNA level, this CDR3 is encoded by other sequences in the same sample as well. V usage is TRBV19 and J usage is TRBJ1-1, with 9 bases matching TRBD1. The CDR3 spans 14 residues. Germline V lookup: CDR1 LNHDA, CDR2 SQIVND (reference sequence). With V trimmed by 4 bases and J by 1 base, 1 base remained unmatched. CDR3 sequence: CASSTDRGNTEAFF. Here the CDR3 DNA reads TGTGCCAGTAGTACGGACAGGGGGAACACTGAAGCTTTCTTT.

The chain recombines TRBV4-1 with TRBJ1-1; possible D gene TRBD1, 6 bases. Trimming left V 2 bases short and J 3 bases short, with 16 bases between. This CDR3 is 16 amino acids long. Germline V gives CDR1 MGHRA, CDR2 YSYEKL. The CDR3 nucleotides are TGCGCCAGCAGCCAAATAGGGGGGGGCGCAGACACTGAAGCTTTCTTT. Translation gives CASSQIGGGADTEAFF.

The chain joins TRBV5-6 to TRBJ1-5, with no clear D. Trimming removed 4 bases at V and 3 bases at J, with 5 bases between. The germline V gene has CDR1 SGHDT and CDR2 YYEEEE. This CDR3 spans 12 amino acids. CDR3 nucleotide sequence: TGTGCCAGCAGCCGTATCAATCAGCCCCAGCATTTT. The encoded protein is CASSRINQPQHF.